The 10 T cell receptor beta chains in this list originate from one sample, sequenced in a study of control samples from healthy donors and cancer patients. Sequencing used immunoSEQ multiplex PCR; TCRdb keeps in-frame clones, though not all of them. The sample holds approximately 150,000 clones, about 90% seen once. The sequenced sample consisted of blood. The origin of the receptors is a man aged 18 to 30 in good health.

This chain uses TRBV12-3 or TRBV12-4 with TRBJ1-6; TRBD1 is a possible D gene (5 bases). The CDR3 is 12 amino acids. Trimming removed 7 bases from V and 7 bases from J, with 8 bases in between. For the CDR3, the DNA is TGTGCCAGCAAACGACAGAATTCACCCCTCCACTTT. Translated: CASKRQNSPLHF.

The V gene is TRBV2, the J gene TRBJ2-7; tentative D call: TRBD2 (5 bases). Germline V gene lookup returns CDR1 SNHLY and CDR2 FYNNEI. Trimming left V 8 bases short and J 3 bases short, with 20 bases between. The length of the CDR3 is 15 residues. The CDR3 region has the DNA TGTGCCAGCCCTGTTCTAGCCGCTCGTTACTACGAGCAGTACTTC. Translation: CASPVLAARYYEQYF.

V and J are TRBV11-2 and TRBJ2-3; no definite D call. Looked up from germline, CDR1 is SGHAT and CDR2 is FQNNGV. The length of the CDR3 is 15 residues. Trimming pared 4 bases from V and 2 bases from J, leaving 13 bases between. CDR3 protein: CASSSARQYTDTQYF. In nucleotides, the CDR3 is TGTGCCAGCAGCTCCGCGAGGCAATACACAGATACGCAGTATTTT.

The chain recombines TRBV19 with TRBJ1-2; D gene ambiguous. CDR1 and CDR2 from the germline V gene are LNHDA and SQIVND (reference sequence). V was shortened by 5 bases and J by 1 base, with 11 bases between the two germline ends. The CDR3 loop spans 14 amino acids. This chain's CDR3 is CASSPQAGNYGYTF. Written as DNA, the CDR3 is TGTGCCAGTAGTCCCCAGGCGGGTAACTATGGCTACACCTTC.

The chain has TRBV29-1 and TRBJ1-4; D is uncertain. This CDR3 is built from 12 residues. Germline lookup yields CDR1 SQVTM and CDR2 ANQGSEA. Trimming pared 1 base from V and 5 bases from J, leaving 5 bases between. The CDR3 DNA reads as TGCAGCGTTGAAGGCAGGAATGAAAAACTGTTTTTT. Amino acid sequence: CSVEGRNEKLFF.

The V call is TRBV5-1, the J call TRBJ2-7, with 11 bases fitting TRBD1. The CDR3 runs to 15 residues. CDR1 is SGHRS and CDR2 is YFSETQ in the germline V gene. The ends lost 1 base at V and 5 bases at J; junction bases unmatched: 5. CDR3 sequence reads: CASSLQGQGADEQYF. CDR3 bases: TGCGCCAGCAGCTTGCAAGGACAGGGGGCCGACGAGCAGTACTTC. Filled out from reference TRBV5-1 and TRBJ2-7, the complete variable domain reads KAGVTQTPRYLIKTRGQQVTLSCSPISGHRSVSWYQQTPGQGLQFLFEYFSETQRNKGNFPGRFSGRQFSNSRSEMNVSTLELGDSALYLCASSLQGQGADEQYFGPGTRLTVT.

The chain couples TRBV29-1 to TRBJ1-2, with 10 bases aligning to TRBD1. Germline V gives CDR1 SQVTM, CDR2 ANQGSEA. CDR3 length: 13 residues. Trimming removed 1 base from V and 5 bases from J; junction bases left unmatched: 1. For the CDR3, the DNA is TGCAGCGTTGAAGGACAGGGGGCTTATGGCTACACCTTC. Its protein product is CSVEGQGAYGYTF. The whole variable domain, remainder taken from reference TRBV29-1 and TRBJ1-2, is SAVISQKPSRDICQRGTSLTIQCQVDSQVTMMFWYRQQPGQSLTLIATANQGSEATYESGFVIDKFPISRPNLTFSTLTVSNMSPEDSSIYLCSVEGQGAYGYTFGSGTRLTVV.

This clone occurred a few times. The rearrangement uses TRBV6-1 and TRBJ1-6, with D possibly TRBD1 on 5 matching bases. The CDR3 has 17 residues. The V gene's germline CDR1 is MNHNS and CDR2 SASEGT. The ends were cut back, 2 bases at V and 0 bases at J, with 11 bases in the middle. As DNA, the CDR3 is TGTGCCAGCAGTGAACAGGCCGACAGCTCCTATAATTCACCCCTCCACTTT. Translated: CASSEQADSSYNSPLHF.

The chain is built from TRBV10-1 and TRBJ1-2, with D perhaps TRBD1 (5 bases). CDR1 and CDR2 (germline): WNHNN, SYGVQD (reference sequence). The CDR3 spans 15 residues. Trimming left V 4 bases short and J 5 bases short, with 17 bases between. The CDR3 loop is CASSVVVDSGYGYTF. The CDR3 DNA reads TGCGCCAGCAGTGTCGTTGTTGACAGTGGTTATGGCTACACCTTC.

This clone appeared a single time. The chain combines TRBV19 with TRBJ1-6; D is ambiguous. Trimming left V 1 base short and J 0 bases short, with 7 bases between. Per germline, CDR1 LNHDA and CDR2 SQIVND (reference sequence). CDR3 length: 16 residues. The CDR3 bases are TGTGCCAGTAGTATAGGACTGAGCTCCTATAATTCACCCCTCCACTTT. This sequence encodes CASSIGLSSYNSPLHF. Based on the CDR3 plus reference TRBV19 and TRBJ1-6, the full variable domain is DGGITQSPKYLFRKEGQNVTLSCEQNLNHDAMYWYRQDPGQGLRLIYYSQIVNDFQKGDIAEGYSVSREKKESFPLTVTSAQKNPTAFYLCASSIGLSSYNSPLHFGNGTRLTVT.